The following is a TCR beta chain sequence with its context. Its target is not known. Sequencing used immunoSEQ multiplex PCR; TCRdb keeps in-frame clones, though not all of them. The table shows 70,000 or so clones, with around 80% occurring only once. The data derive from a study of OX40 agonist ivuxolimab in advanced cancers. Across the whole study: Across the patients, intravenous ivuxolimab was delivered every 2 weeks at 0.01 to 10 mg/kg. Two patients with cutaneous melanoma and one with hepatocellular carcinoma, three in total, showed partial responses. Study conclusions and caveats: At 0.1 to 3.0 mg/kg, CD4+ and CD8+ blood T cells expanded clonally by week 6. Also showing low normalized T-cell clonal expansion were some of the nonresponders.

V dropped 0 bases and J dropped 5 bases, with 14 bases sitting between them. Germline CDR1 reads SGHRS; CDR2 reads YFSETQ. There are 15 residues in the CDR3. The rearrangement uses TRBV5-1 and TRBJ1-1, with D tentatively TRBD1 (5 bases). The origin of this receptor is an adult with an advanced solid tumor such as melanoma, head and neck, liver or kidney cancer. The sequenced sample was CD4+ or CD8+ T cells sorted from blood, obtained in a trial of the OX40 agonist ivuxolimab. This chain's CDR3 is CASSLVAGPRTEAFF. In nucleotides, the CDR3 is TGCGCCAGCAGCTTGGTCGCAGGGCCGAGGACTGAAGCTTTCTTT.